Shown below are 2 T cell receptor beta chains from a single sample sequenced in a study of T cell changes during pregnancy in multiple sclerosis. Assay used: immunoSEQ multiplex PCR; TCRdb lists only in-frame clones, some missing. The top ten hold over 0.85% of the sample, which has over 45,000 clones, almost 95% seen once. Sequenced here: CD4+ T cells from peripheral blood mononuclear cells, sampled in the second trimester of pregnancy. These receptors all stem from a female donor in good health, enrolled as a control in a pregnancy study.

The V call is TRBV2, the J call TRBJ1-2; weak D call: TRBD1 (5 bases). V was clipped by 6 bases and J by 4 bases, with 12 bases between them. The germline CDR1 and CDR2 sequences are SNHLY and FYNNEI. The CDR3 contains 13 residues. The CDR3 nucleotides read TGTGCCAGCAGGTCTCAGGGTGGCTATGGCTACACCTTC. Its protein product is CASRSQGGYGYTF.

The rearrangement links TRBV11-2 to TRBJ1-6, with no clear D. The germline V gene has CDR1 SGHAT and CDR2 FQNNGV. Deletions cut 0 bases from V and 14 bases from J, with 11 bases between. The CDR3 length is 13 residues. CDR3 sequence (DNA): TGTGCCAGCAGCTTAGAATTACACCCCACCCTCCACTTT. Amino acid sequence: CASSLELHPTLHF.